This T cell receptor beta chain was sequenced in a study of T-cell memory formation after mild COVID-19. Study-wide context: Across donors, TCR clusters were largely donor specific.

From the 5' RACE reads, TCRdb called clonotypes with MiXCR, one entry per CDR3 protein. The sample consists of roughly 250,000 distinct CDR3 sequences, roughly a sixth of them appearing once. In this sample, this clonotype turned up a few times. Its antigen is unidentified. Broader study findings: For contracting clones, CD4+ ones sat mainly in CM and EM, CD8+ in EMRA. There was a balanced CD4/CD8 profile in clones contracting day 15 to 85, and later expanders leaned CD4+.

V lost 2 bases and J lost 11; bases outside the gene matches: 14. The CDR3 runs to 16 residues. The germline gives CDR1 SGHTA, CDR2 FQGNSA. The chain recombines TRBV7-2 with TRBJ2-1, with 8 positions matching TRBD2. The TCR was taken from a young man who had mild COVID-19 (a few samples of this study predate the infection). Cell type and time point are not known. Sequencing input: PBMCs or a T cell subset sorted from them (not recorded which). The CDR3 loop reads CASSLSGGAGRRKQFF. For the CDR3, the DNA is TGTGCCAGCAGCTTATCCGGGGGGGCGGGACGCCGAAAGCAGTTCTTC.